Listed below are T cell receptor beta chains from one sample, sequenced in a study of cytomegalovirus exposure and HLA in healthy donors. The protocol was immunoSEQ multiplex PCR, while the TCRdb copy is restricted to in-frame clones and leaves out a portion. The sample consists of about 160,000 clones, around 85% of them appearing once. The specimen sequenced was PBMCs. The source is a boy between 2 and 10 years old in good health and CMV-seronegative. Each CDR3 is given with its conserved first and last residue. D genes are given only for firm matches. Clone size is shown for a subset of rows, as once, few, many or a class of expanded clone.

d_call	v_call	j_call	clone_size	cdr3_length	cdr3_nt	cdr3_aa
TRBD2	TRBV11-2	TRBJ2-7	NA	13	TGTGCCACCAGGACTAGCGGCTCCTACGAGCAGTACTTC	CATRTSGSYEQYF
NA	TRBV9	TRBJ2-1	NA	14	TGTGCCAGCAGCGCAGGAGGCGATTACAATGAGCAGTTCTTC	CASSAGGDYNEQFF
NA	TRBV28	TRBJ1-3	NA	15	TGTGCCAGCACCTCATGGAGTCCCTCTGGAAACACCATATATTTT	CASTSWSPSGNTIYF
TRBD1	TRBV18	TRBJ2-1	NA	15	TGTGCCAGCTCACCCCCCGACAGGGGGCACAATGAGCAGTTCTTC	CASSPPDRGHNEQFF
NA	TRBV6-4	TRBJ2-1	NA	16	TGTGCCAGCAGTGACTCCGGGGGGCCTAATTACAATGAGCAGTTCTTC	CASSDSGGPNYNEQFF
NA	TRBV4-1	TRBJ1-5	NA	15	TGCGCCAGCAGCCAAGACCTCGAGTACAATCAGCCCCAGCATTTT	CASSQDLEYNQPQHF
TRBD2	TRBV5-4	TRBJ2-7	NA	14	TGTGCCAGCAGCTTGGAAACTAGCGCGAGGGAGCAGTACTTC	CASSLETSAREQYF
TRBD1	TRBV30	TRBJ2-7	NA	14	TGTGCCTGGAGTGCCGGGACAGGGATTTACGAGCAGTACTTC	CAWSAGTGIYEQYF
TRBD2	TRBV5-1	TRBJ2-5	NA	16	TGCGCCAGCAGCTTGTTTGGCGGGAGGGGAGAAGAGACCCAGTACTTC	CASSLFGGRGEETQYF
NA	TRBV21-1	TRBJ1-2	few	18	TGTGCCAGCAGCAAGCGGGGACCGGGAGATCCCTCGGGCTATGGCTACACCTTC	CASSKRGPGDPSGYGYTF
NA	TRBV4-2	TRBJ1-4	NA	15	TGTGCCAGCAGCCAAGTTCCTGCAACTAATGAAAAACTGTTTTTT	CASSQVPATNEKLFF
NA	TRBV13	TRBJ1-3	NA	15	TGTGCCAGCAGCCCACCTGCCTGGGCGGGAAACACCATATATTTT	CASSPPAWAGNTIYF
TRBD1	TRBV6-5	TRBJ2-5	NA	15	TGTGCCAGCAGTTCTACGACAGGGATCCAAGAGACCCAGTACTTC	CASSSTTGIQETQYF
TRBD1	TRBV10-2	TRBJ1-4	NA	15	TGCGCCAGCAGTGAGTTAGGACAGGATCTTGAAAAACTGTTTTTT	CASSELGQDLEKLFF
TRBD2	TRBV30	TRBJ2-1	few	13	TGTGCCGGATCGGGACTAGCTTCCAATGAGCAGTTCTTC	CAGSGLASNEQFF
TRBD2	TRBV18	TRBJ2-7	NA	20	TGTGCCAGCTCACCGCAGAATCACCCCTTAACTAGCGATAGATACTACGAGCAGTACTTC	CASSPQNHPLTSDRYYEQYF
TRBD2	TRBV25-1	TRBJ2-1	NA	15	TGTGCCAGCAGTCCTAGCGGGAGGGGTTACAATGAGCAGTTCTTC	CASSPSGRGYNEQFF
NA	TRBV5-8	TRBJ1-5	NA	18	TGTGCCAGCAGCTTGGGGACCCCCTCGGGGTATGGCAATCAGCCCCAGCATTTT	CASSLGTPSGYGNQPQHF
TRBD2	TRBV6-1	TRBJ2-7	NA	14	TGTGCCAGCAGGACGGCGGGAGGGCCCCACGAGCAGTACTTC	CASRTAGGPHEQYF
TRBD2	TRBV19	TRBJ2-1	once	15	TGTGCCAGTAGTATAGGGCAAGCGGGAACTACTGAGCAGTTCTTC	CASSIGQAGTTEQFF
NA	TRBV20-1	TRBJ2-7	few	11	TGCAGTGCTATTGTCCTCTACGAGCAGTACTTC	CSAIVLYEQYF
NA	TRBV29-1	TRBJ2-1	once	14	TGCAGCGGGGGAGCCGGGGGCTCCTACAATGAGCAGTTCTTC	CSGGAGGSYNEQFF
NA	TRBV19	TRBJ2-7	NA	15	TGTGCCAGTAGTATAGATCTTGAGACAGCGTACGAGCAGTACTTC	CASSIDLETAYEQYF
NA	TRBV5-5	TRBJ1-1	NA	15	TGTGCCAGCAGCCCGACCCCATTACAGGGCACTGAAGCTTTCTTT	CASSPTPLQGTEAFF
NA	TRBV14	TRBJ2-7	NA	15	TGTGCCAGCAGCCTTTCCGCAGGGCCGATTTACGAGCAGTACTTC	CASSLSAGPIYEQYF
NA	TRBV30	TRBJ2-2	NA	13	TGTGCCTCCTCCAGGGAAGGCACCGGGGAGCTGTTTTTT	CASSREGTGELFF
TRBD1	TRBV15	TRBJ1-2	NA	14	TGTGCCACCGCGGACAGGTCGATTAACTATGGCTACACCTTC	CATADRSINYGYTF
TRBD1	TRBV11-2	TRBJ1-1	NA	14	TGTGCCAGCAGCTTAGGGGACAGGGGGCTAGGTGCTTTCTTT	CASSLGDRGLGAFF
NA	TRBV28	TRBJ2-1	NA	15	TGTGCCAGCAGTTTGGGTCAGGGTAAAGTCAATGAGCAGTTCTTC	CASSLGQGKVNEQFF
TRBD2	TRBV10-3	TRBJ2-3	NA	16	TGTGCCATCAGTGTAGGACTAGCGGGGGCCGGAGATACGCAGTATTTT	CAISVGLAGAGDTQYF
TRBD2	TRBV14	TRBJ2-5	NA	16	TGTGCCAGCAGCCAAGGACTAGCGGGTAACCAAGAGACCCAGTACTTC	CASSQGLAGNQETQYF
NA	TRBV7-7	TRBJ2-3	NA	16	TGTGCCAGCAGTGCCGGGACTCGAACTGTCACAGATACGCAGTATTTT	CASSAGTRTVTDTQYF
NA	TRBV27	TRBJ1-5	NA	16	TGTGCCAGCAGGGGGGGAGGGAATAGTCGCAATCAGCCCCAGCATTTT	CASRGGGNSRNQPQHF
TRBD2	TRBV27	TRBJ2-1	NA	14	TGTGCCAGCAGTGCTAGCGGGTCCTACAATGAGCAGTTCTTC	CASSASGSYNEQFF
TRBD2	TRBV10-2	TRBJ2-1	NA	15	TGCGCCAGCAGTGATCGGGGGAGGGGTTGGGATGAGCAGTTCTTC	CASSDRGRGWDEQFF
NA	TRBV7-8	TRBJ2-2	NA	19	TGTGCCAGCAGCAAGAGACTCATGCCTGGAGACGCGAACACCGGGGAGCTGTTTTTT	CASSKRLMPGDANTGELFF
TRBD1	TRBV4-1	TRBJ2-1	NA	14	TGCGCCAGCAGCCTCCGGGACAGGGAGGATGAGCAGTTCTTC	CASSLRDREDEQFF
TRBD1	TRBV5-1	TRBJ1-2	NA	16	TGCGCCAGCAGCTTCGGCAGGGGGACATCCTTCTATGGCTACACCTTC	CASSFGRGTSFYGYTF
TRBD1	TRBV6-1	TRBJ1-2	NA	15	TGTGCCAGCAACCCCGGGACAGGGGGCGGCTATGGCTACACCTTC	CASNPGTGGGYGYTF
TRBD2	TRBV28	TRBJ2-5	once	16	TGTGCCAGCAGTCCGAAACTAGCGGGACGACAAGAGACCCAGTACTTC	CASSPKLAGRQETQYF
TRBD1	TRBV6-6	TRBJ1-2	NA	14	TGTGCCAGCAGAAACGGACAGGGGATCTATGGCTACACCTTC	CASRNGQGIYGYTF
TRBD1	TRBV5-6	TRBJ1-5	NA	18	TGTGCCAGCAGCCTCAGGTCTGGCAGGGGGCTAGGTAATCAGCCCCAGCATTTT	CASSLRSGRGLGNQPQHF
NA	TRBV15	TRBJ2-1	NA	16	TGTGCCACCAGCACAGAGATAAGCGCCCACTACAATGAGCAGTTCTTC	CATSTEISAHYNEQFF
TRBD1	TRBV7-2	TRBJ2-1	NA	16	TGTGCCAGCAGCCCTAACCGACAGGGTTGGGGGAATGAGCAGTTCTTC	CASSPNRQGWGNEQFF
TRBD1	TRBV6-5	TRBJ1-1	NA	14	TGTGCCAGCACCTTAGGACAGGGCGGCACTGAAGCTTTCTTT	CASTLGQGGTEAFF
NA	TRBV14	TRBJ1-4	NA	12	TGTGCCAGCAGCCGCCAGAATGAAAAACTGTTTTTT	CASSRQNEKLFF
TRBD2	TRBV2	TRBJ2-4	once	17	TGTGCCAGCAGTGGGACTAGCGGGCAACTAGCCAAAAACATTCAGTACTTC	CASSGTSGQLAKNIQYF
TRBD1	TRBV10-1	TRBJ1-5	NA	18	TGCGCCAGCACAGGACCCCCCCCGACAGGGCTGCGGAATCAGCCCCAGCATTTT	CASTGPPPTGLRNQPQHF
NA	TRBV7-9	TRBJ1-5	NA	16	TGTGCCAGCAGCTTAGCCCACCCGGGTGGGAATCAGCCCCAGCATTTT	CASSLAHPGGNQPQHF
NA	TRBV6-1	TRBJ1-2	NA	15	TGTGCCAGCAGTGAAAGTCCCAGGGATTTCTATGGCTACACCTTC	CASSESPRDFYGYTF
NA	TRBV29-1	TRBJ2-7	NA	13	TGCAGCGTGGGCCTCCGGCTAGCTGGCGAGCAGTACTTC	CSVGLRLAGEQYF
NA	TRBV13	TRBJ1-3	NA	14	TGTGCCAGCAGCTCCCAGGGCGATGGAAACACCATATATTTT	CASSSQGDGNTIYF
TRBD1	TRBV6-1	TRBJ1-4	NA	15	TGTGCCAGCAGTGCCTGGGACAGTGGTCTGGAAAAACTGTTTTTT	CASSAWDSGLEKLFF
TRBD2	TRBV6-4	TRBJ2-1	once	16	TGTGCCAGCAGTGACACGGGACTAGCGGAGAACAATGAGCAGTTCTTC	CASSDTGLAENNEQFF
TRBD1	TRBV30	TRBJ1-6	NA	14	TGTGCCTGGACCGGGGGGGACAGTAATTCACCCCTCCACTTT	CAWTGGDSNSPLHF